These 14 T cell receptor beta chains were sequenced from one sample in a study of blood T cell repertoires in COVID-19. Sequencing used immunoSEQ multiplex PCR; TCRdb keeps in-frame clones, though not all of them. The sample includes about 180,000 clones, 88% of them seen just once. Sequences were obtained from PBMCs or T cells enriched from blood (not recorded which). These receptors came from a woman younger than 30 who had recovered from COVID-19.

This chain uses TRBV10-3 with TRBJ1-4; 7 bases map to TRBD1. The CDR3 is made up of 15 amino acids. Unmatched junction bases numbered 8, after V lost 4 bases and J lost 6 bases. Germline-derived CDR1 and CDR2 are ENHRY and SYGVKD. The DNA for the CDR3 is TGTGCCATCAGTGGAGACAGGGACCCGGATGAAAAACTGTTTTTT. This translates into CAISGDRDPDEKLFF.

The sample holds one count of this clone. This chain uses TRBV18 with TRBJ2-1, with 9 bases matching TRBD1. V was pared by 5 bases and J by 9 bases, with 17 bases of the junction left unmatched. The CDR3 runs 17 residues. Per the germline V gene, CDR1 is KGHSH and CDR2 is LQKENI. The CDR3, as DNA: TGTGCCAGCTCATTGTACTTACCGGGACAGGGACCATCTGAGCAGTTCTTC. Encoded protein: CASSLYLPGQGPSEQFF.

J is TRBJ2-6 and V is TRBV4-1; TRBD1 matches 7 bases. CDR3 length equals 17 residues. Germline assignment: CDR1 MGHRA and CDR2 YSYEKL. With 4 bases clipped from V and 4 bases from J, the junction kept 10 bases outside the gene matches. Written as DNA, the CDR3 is TGCGCCAGCAGCCCAATTGAGGGGGCGGAAGGGGCCAACGTCCTGACTTTC. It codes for CASSPIEGAEGANVLTF.

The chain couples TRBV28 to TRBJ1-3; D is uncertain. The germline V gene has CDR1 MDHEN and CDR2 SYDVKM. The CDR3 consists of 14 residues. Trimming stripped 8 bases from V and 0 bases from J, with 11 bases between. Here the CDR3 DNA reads TGTGCCAGCTTTAGGAGTACCTCTGGAAACACCATATATTTT. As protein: CASFRSTSGNTIYF.

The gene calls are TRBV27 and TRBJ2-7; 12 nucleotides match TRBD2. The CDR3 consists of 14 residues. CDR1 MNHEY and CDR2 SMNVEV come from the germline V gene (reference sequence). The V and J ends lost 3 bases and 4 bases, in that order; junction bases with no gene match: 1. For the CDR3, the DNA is TGTGCCAGCAGTTTCACTAGCGGGAGGTACGAGCAGTACTTC. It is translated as CASSFTSGRYEQYF.

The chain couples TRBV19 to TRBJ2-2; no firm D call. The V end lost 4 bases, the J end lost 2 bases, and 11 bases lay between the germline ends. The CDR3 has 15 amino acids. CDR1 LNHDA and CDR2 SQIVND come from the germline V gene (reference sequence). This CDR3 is CASSNRSPNTGELFF. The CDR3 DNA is TGTGCCAGTAGTAATCGGAGCCCTAACACCGGGGAGCTGTTTTTT.

CDR3 loop: CASSIYKGESLNTEAFF. The CDR3 DNA reads as TGTGCCAGTAGTATATATAAGGGAGAGTCATTGAACACTGAAGCTTTCTTT. The rearrangement uses TRBV19 and TRBJ1-1; D not certain. The CDR3 covers 17 residues. V was cut by 2 bases and J by 0 bases, with 16 bases left in between. Germline loops: CDR1 LNHDA, CDR2 SQIVND (reference sequence). The complete variable domain, with remaining parts taken from reference TRBV19 and TRBJ1-1, reads DGGITQSPKYLFRKEGQNVTLSCEQNLNHDAMYWYRQDPGQGLRLIYYSQIVNDFQKGDIAEGYSVSREKKESFPLTVTSAQKNPTAFYLCASSIYKGESLNTEAFFGQGTRLTVV.

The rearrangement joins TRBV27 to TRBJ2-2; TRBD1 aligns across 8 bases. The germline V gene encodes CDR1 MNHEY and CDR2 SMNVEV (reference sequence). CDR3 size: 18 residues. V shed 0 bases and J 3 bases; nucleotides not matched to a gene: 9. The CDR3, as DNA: TGTGCCAGCAGTTTATCGACAGGGGATCGGGCGGACACCGGGGAGCTGTTTTTT. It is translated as CASSLSTGDRADTGELFF.

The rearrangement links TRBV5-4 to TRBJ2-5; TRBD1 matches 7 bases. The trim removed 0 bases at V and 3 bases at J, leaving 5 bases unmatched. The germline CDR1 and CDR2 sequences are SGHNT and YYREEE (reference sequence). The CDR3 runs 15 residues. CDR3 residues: CASSLEGTEEETQYF. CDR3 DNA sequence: TGTGCCAGCAGCTTGGAAGGGACAGAAGAAGAGACCCAGTACTTC.

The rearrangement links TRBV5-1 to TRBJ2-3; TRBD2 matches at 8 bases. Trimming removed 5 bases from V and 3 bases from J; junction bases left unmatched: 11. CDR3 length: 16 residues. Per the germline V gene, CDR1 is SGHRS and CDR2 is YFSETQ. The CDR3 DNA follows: TGCGCCAGCAGTGCTAAGAGCGGGAGTGGGACAGATACGCAGTATTTT. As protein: CASSAKSGSGTDTQYF.

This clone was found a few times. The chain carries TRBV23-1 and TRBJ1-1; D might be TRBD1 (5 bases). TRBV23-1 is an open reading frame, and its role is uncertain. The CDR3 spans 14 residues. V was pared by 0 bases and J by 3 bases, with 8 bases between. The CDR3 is CASSQSGLYTEAFF. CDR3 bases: TGCGCCAGCAGTCAATCGGGACTGTACACTGAAGCTTTCTTT.

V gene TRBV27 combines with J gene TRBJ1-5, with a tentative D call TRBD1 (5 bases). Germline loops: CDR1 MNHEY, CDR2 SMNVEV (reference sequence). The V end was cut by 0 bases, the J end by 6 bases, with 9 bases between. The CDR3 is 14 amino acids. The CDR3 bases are TGTGCCAGCAGTTTATCGAACGGGGGTCAGCCCCAGCATTTT. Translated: CASSLSNGGQPQHF.

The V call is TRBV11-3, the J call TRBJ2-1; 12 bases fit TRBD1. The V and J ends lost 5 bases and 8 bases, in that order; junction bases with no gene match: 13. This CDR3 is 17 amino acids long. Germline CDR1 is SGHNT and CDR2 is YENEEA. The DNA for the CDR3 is TGTGCCAGCAGCGGACGATCCGGGACAGGGGGCCTTGATGAGCAGTTCTTC. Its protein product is CASSGRSGTGGLDEQFF.

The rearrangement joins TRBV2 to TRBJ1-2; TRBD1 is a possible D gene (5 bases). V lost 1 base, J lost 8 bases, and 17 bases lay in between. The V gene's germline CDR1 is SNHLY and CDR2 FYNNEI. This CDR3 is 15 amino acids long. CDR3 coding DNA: TGTGCCAGCAGTGAAGGTGGGGCCTATGGTCGGGGCTACACCTTC. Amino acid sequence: CASSEGGAYGRGYTF.